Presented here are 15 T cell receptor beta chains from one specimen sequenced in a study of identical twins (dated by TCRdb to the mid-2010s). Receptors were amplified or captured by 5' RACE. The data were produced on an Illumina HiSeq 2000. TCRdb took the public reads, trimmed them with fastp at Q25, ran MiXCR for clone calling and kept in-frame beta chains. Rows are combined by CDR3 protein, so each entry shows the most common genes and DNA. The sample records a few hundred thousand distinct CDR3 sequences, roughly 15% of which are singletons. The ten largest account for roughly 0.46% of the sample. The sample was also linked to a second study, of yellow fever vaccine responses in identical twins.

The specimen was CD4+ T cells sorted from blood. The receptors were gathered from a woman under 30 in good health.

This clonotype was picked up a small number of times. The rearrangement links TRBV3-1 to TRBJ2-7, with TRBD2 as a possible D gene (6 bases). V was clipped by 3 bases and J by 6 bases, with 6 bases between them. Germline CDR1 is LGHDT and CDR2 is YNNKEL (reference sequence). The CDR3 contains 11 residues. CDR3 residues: CASSQGGEQYV. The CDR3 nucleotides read TGTGCCAGCAGCCAGGGAGGCGAGCAGTACGTC.

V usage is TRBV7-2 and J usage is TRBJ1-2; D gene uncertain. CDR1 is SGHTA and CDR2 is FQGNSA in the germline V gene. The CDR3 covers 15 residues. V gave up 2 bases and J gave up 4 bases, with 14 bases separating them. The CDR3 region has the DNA TGTGCCAGCAGCTTATGGGGTGTGCCGGCCTATGGCTACACCTTC. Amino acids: CASSLWGVPAYGYTF.

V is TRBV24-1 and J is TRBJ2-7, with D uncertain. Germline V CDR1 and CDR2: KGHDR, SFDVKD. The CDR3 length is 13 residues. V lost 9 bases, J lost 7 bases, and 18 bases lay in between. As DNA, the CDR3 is TGTGCCACCGCAAGGAATGGGGTTGGGGAGCAGTACTTC. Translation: CATARNGVGEQYF.

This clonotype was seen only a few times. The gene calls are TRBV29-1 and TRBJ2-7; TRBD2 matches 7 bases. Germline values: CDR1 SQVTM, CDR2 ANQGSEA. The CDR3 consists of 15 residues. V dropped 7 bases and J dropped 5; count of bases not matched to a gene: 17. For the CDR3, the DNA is TGCAGCGCCCGGGGGGTGGCAGGTGCGGTCGACGAGCAGTACTTC. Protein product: CSARGVAGAVDEQYF.

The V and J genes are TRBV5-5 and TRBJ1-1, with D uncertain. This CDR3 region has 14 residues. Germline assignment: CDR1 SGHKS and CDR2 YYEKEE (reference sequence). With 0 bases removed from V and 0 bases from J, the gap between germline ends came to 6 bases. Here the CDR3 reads CASSLEWLNTEAFF. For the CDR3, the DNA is TGTGCCAGCAGCTTGGAGTGGCTGAACACTGAAGCTTTCTTT. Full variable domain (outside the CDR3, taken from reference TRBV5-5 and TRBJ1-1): DAGVTQSPTHLIKTRGQQVTLRCSPISGHKSVSWYQQVLGQGPQFIFQYYEKEERGRGNFPDRFSARQFPNYSSELNVNALLLGDSALYLCASSLEWLNTEAFFGQGTRLTVV.

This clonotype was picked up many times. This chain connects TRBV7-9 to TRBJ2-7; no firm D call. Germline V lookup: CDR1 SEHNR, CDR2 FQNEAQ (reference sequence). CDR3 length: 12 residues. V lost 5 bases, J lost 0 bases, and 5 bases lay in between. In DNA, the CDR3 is TGTGCCAGCAGCCCTAACTCCTACGAGCAGTACGTC. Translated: CASSPNSYEQYV.

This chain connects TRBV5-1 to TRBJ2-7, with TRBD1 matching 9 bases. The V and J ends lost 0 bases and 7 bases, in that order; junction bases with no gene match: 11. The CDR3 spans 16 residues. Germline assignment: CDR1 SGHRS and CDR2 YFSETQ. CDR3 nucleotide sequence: TGCGCCAGCAGCTTGGCCGGGGGACAGGGACTGTGGGAGCAGTACTTC. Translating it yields CASSLAGGQGLWEQYF.

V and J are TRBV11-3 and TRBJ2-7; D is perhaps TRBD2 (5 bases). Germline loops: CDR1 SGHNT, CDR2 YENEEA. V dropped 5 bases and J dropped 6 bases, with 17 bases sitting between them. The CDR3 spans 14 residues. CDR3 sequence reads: CASSPRASWLEQYF. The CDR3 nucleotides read TGTGCCAGCAGCCCCCGGGCTAGCTGGCTCGAGCAGTACTTC.

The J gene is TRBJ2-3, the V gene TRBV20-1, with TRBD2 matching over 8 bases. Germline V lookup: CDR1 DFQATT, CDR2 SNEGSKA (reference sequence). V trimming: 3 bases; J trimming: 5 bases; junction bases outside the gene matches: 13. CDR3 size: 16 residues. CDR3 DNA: TGCAGTGCTAGGGGCCGGGGGGGGCCGGTGAGAGATACGCAGTATTTT. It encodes CSARGRGGPVRDTQYF.

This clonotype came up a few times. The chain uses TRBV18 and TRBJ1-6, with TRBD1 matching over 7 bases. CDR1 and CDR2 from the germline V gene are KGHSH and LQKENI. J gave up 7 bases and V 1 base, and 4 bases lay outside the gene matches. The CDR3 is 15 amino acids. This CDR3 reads CASSPLQGENSPLHF. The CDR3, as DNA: TGTGCCAGCTCACCACTCCAGGGGGAGAATTCACCCCTCCACTTT.

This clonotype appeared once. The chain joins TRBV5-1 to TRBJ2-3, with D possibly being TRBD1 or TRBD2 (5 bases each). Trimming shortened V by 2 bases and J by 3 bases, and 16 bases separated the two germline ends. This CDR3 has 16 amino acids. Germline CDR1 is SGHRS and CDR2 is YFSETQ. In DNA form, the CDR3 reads TGCGCCAGCAGCTTCGGGGCAGGGTATGCGACAGATACGCAGTATTTT. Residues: CASSFGAGYATDTQYF.

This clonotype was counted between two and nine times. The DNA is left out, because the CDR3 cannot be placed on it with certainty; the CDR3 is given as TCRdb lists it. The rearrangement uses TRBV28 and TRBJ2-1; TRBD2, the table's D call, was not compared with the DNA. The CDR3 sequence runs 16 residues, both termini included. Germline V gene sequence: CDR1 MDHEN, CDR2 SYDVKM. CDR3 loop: CASSSSGGRRYNEQFF.

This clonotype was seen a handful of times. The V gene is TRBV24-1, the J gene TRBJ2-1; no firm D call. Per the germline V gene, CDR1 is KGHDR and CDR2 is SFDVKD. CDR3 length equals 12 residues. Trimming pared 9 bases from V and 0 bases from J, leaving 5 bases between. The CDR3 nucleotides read TGTGCCACCGCCCCCTCCTACAATGAGCAGTTCTTC. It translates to CATAPSYNEQFF.

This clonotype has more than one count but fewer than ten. In nucleotides, the CDR3 is TGTGCCAGCAGCCTGACGCGGCGCTACAATGAGCAGTTCTTC. Encoded protein: CASSLTRRYNEQFF. The genes are TRBV7-2 and TRBJ2-1; no clear D gene. Trimming cost V 5 bases and J 3 bases, with 11 bases left between them. The CDR3 has 14 amino acids. Germline V gene sequence: CDR1 SGHTA, CDR2 FQGNSA.

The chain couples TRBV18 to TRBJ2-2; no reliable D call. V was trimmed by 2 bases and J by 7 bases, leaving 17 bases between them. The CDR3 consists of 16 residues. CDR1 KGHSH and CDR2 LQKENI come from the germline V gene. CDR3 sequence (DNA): TGTGCCAGCTCACCAGCTCGAGAACCCCAAGGCGGGGAGCTGTTTTTT. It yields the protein CASSPAREPQGGELFF.